The 30 T cell receptor beta chains given below trace back to one sample, sequenced in a study of control samples from healthy donors and cancer patients. The repertoire was sequenced with immunoSEQ multiplex PCR; TCRdb's copy has only in-frame clones and lacks some. The sample yields around 200,000 clones, over 80% seen once. Sequenced material: blood. The source is a man aged 18 to 35 in good health.

This chain connects TRBV7-9 to TRBJ1-1, with D unresolved. CDR3 size: 13 residues. The V end was cut by 1 base, the J end by 1 base, with 4 bases between. CDR1 and CDR2 from the germline V gene are SEHNR and FQNEAQ (reference sequence). CDR3 amino acids: CASSLDRNTEAFF. CDR3 nucleotide sequence: TGTGCCAGCAGCTTAGACAGGAACACTGAAGCTTTCTTT.

The chain combines TRBV7-2 with TRBJ1-3; D is unclear. The V and J ends lost 2 bases and 0 bases respectively, with 11 bases between them. The CDR3 runs to 16 residues. Germline values: CDR1 SGHTA, CDR2 FQGNSA. CDR3 sequence: CASSLSPAPSGNTIYF. CDR3 bases: TGTGCCAGCAGCTTATCTCCTGCCCCCTCTGGAAACACCATATATTTT.

V gene TRBV5-4 combines with J gene TRBJ2-5, with D unresolved. The V gene lost 1 base and the J gene lost 5 bases, with 9 bases spanning the gap. This CDR3 is built from 13 residues. CDR1 SGHNT and CDR2 YYREEE come from the germline V gene (reference sequence). The CDR3 coding sequence is TGTGCCAGCAGCTTGTCTGGGGTGGAGACCCAGTACTTC. Amino acid sequence: CASSLSGVETQYF.

V is TRBV5-4 and J is TRBJ2-3; the D is unclear. This CDR3 is built from 15 residues. The germline V and J ends were trimmed by 4 bases and 5 bases, with 17 bases remaining between them. CDR1 and CDR2 (germline): SGHNT, YYREEE (reference sequence). CDR3 sequence reads: CASSPSKDSRDTQYF. The CDR3 DNA follows: TGTGCCAGCAGCCCTTCTAAAGATTCTCGAGATACGCAGTATTTT.

This clone was detected only a few times. V usage is TRBV2 and J usage is TRBJ2-7, with 7 bases lining up with TRBD1. There are 14 residues in the CDR3. V was clipped by 3 bases and J by 3 bases; unmatched bases: 5. From germline, CDR1 is SNHLY and CDR2 FYNNEI. The CDR3 loop is CASSDRTGYYEQYF. CDR3 sequence (DNA): TGTGCCAGCAGTGACCGGACAGGCTACTACGAGCAGTACTTC.

The chain employs TRBV30 and TRBJ2-3; D tentatively fits TRBD1 or TRBD2 (7 bases each). V dropped 5 bases and J dropped 5 bases, with 17 bases sitting between them. CDR3 length: 14 residues. Germline loops: CDR1 GTSNPN, CDR2 SVGIG (reference sequence). The CDR3 reads CAWGRQGGIDTQYF. CDR3 bases: TGTGCCTGGGGAAGACAGGGAGGGATAGATACGCAGTATTTT. The whole variable domain, filled in from reference TRBV30 and TRBJ2-3, reads SQTIHQWPATLVQPVGSPLSLECTVEGTSNPNLYWYRQAAGRGLQLLFYSVGIGQISSEVPQNLSASRPQDRQFILSSKKLLLSDSGFYLCAWGRQGGIDTQYFGPGTRLTVL.

V and J are TRBV29-1 and TRBJ1-1; no reliable D call. Trimming left V 6 bases short and J 0 bases short, with 11 bases between. The CDR3 is 13 amino acids. Looked up from germline, CDR1 is SQVTM and CDR2 is ANQGSEA. The CDR3 protein is CSVDTLMNTEAFF. CDR3 sequence (DNA): TGCAGCGTAGATACGTTAATGAACACTGAAGCTTTCTTT.

The chain links TRBV23-1 to TRBJ1-5; D is unclear. TRBV23-1 is known as an ORF, though its function is uncertain. The CDR3 has 14 amino acids. The V end was cut by 6 bases, the J end by 0 bases, with 9 bases between. The CDR3 DNA reads TGCGCCAGCAGGGACGGTTATAGCAATCAGCCCCAGCATTTT. Amino acids: CASRDGYSNQPQHF.

The chain couples TRBV7-6 to TRBJ2-1; possibly TRBD1 or TRBD2 for D (7 bases each). The CDR3 has 14 residues. Trimming left V 3 bases short and J 9 bases short, with 15 bases between. CDR1 and CDR2 (germline): SGHVS, FNYEAQ. The CDR3 is CASSFLTGRGEQFF. The CDR3, as DNA: TGTGCCAGCAGCTTTCTGACAGGGAGGGGTGAGCAGTTCTTC. The complete variable domain, with remaining parts taken from reference TRBV7-6 and TRBJ2-1, reads GAGVSQSPRYKVTKRGQDVALRCDPISGHVSLYWYRQALGQGPEFLTYFNYEAQQDKSGLPNDRFSAERPEGSISTLTIQRTEQRDSAMYRCASSFLTGRGEQFFGPGTRLTVL.

This rearrangement joins TRBV24-1 to TRBJ1-1; a weak D match, TRBD1 (6 bases). This CDR3 contains 15 residues. In germline, CDR1 is KGHDR, CDR2 SFDVKD. The V and J ends lost 2 bases and 4 bases respectively, with 13 bases between them. The CDR3, as DNA: TGTGCCACCAGTGATTCACAGGGTGATGGCACTGAAGCTTTCTTT. Translating gives CATSDSQGDGTEAFF.

The chain couples TRBV27 to TRBJ1-4, with 8 positions matching TRBD1. V gave up 5 bases and J gave up 3 bases; unmatched junction bases: 5. The CDR3 length is 15 residues. Germline V gene data show CDR1 as MNHEY and CDR2 as SMNVEV (reference sequence). CDR3 nucleotide sequence: TGTGCCAGCAGTCCCACAGGGGGGGCTAATGAAAAACTGTTTTTT. Encoded protein: CASSPTGGANEKLFF.

CDR3 DNA sequence: TGTGCCAGCAGCTTGGGCTCGTTGGCGTCGGGGGATGAAAAACTGTTTTTT. It codes for CASSLGSLASGDEKLFF. J is TRBJ1-4 and V is TRBV5-4, with D possibly TRBD1 on 5 matching bases. The CDR3 runs 17 residues. The germline V and J ends were trimmed by 0 bases and 6 bases, with 18 bases remaining between them. CDR1 is SGHNT, CDR2 YYREEE, per germline (reference sequence).

The chain has TRBV19 and TRBJ2-2; D may be TRBD2 (6 bases). The CDR3 runs to 16 residues. The V and J ends lost 3 bases and 0 bases respectively, with 11 bases between them. CDR1 and CDR2 (germline): LNHDA, SQIVND (reference sequence). The CDR3 DNA sequence: TGTGCCAGTAGTATGCGGAGGGGAGCGAACACCGGGGAGCTGTTTTTT. Translation gives CASSMRRGANTGELFF.

The chain is built from TRBV5-1 and TRBJ1-2; D uncertain. V dropped 5 bases and J dropped 3 bases, with 14 bases sitting between them. The CDR3 is 14 amino acids. The germline V gene has CDR1 SGHRS and CDR2 YFSETQ. CDR3 protein: CASSFLDGDYGYTF. Written as DNA, the CDR3 is TGCGCCAGCAGTTTCCTAGACGGAGACTATGGCTACACCTTC.

The chain links TRBV9 to TRBJ1-2, with D maybe TRBD1 (6 bases). CDR3 length: 15 residues. CDR1 and CDR2 from the germline V gene are SGDLS and YYNGEE. Trimming shortened V by 4 bases and J by 5 bases, and 18 bases separated the two germline ends. The CDR3 DNA follows: TGTGCCAGCAGCCCATCCGGGACATCCTTTTATGGCTACACCTTC. This encodes CASSPSGTSFYGYTF.

The chain couples TRBV5-6 to TRBJ1-4; the match to TRBD1 covers 7 bases. Germline trimming cut 0 bases from V and 5 bases from J; bases unmatched to any gene: 4. This CDR3 is built from 15 residues. CDR1 and CDR2 from the germline V gene are SGHDT and YYEEEE. DNA for the CDR3: TGTGCCAGCAGCTTGGATAGGGGACAGAATGAAAAACTGTTTTTT. It codes for CASSLDRGQNEKLFF.

The chain employs TRBV19 and TRBJ1-1; D is perhaps TRBD1 (5 bases). This CDR3 comprises 13 residues. The V and J ends lost 6 bases and 4 bases respectively, with 12 bases between them. Germline V lookup: CDR1 LNHDA, CDR2 SQIVND (reference sequence). The CDR3 DNA follows: TGTGCCAGTAGGGGGGTTGGGAGCACTGAAGCTTTCTTT. It specifies CASRGVGSTEAFF.

The V call is TRBV29-1, the J call TRBJ1-2; D gene unclear. This CDR3 has 12 amino acids. V lost 6 bases, J lost 5 bases, and 13 bases lay in between. Germline assignment: CDR1 SQVTM and CDR2 ANQGSEA. The CDR3 DNA follows: TGCAGCGTCGCCAGACCTGGTTATGGCTACACCTTC. This codes for CSVARPGYGYTF.

V and J are TRBV27 and TRBJ1-4, with D tentatively TRBD1 (5 bases). CDR1 MNHEY and CDR2 SMNVEV come from the germline V gene (reference sequence). V was trimmed by 5 bases and J by 8 bases, leaving 15 bases between them. This CDR3 has 14 residues. CDR3 nucleotides: TGTGCCAGCAGTCGACAGCGGAGGGTCGAAAAACTGTTTTTT. Translating gives CASSRQRRVEKLFF.

The chain carries TRBV12-3 or TRBV12-4 and TRBJ1-6; the D gene is possibly TRBD1 (5 bases). This CDR3 comprises 13 residues. Deletions cut 5 bases from V and 9 bases from J, with 11 bases between. CDR3 DNA: TGTGCCAGCAGTGGCAGGGTTTTTTCACCCCTCCACTTT. It translates to CASSGRVFSPLHF.

V and J are TRBV7-9 and TRBJ2-3, with 7 bases lining up with TRBD1. The germline CDR1 and CDR2 sequences are SEHNR and FQNEAQ (reference sequence). The CDR3 sequence is 16 residues long. V shed 5 bases, J shed 1 base, and the junction held 9 bases outside the gene matches. The DNA of the CDR3 is TGTGCCAGCAGCCCCGGGACAGTCAAAGGCACAGATACGCAGTATTTT. This gives the protein CASSPGTVKGTDTQYF. Filled out from reference TRBV7-9 and TRBJ2-3, the complete variable domain reads DTGVSQNPRHKITKRGQNVTFRCDPISEHNRLYWYRQTLGQGPEFLTYFQNEAQLEKSRLLSDRFSAERPKGSFSTLEIQRTEQGDSAMYLCASSPGTVKGTDTQYFGPGTRLTVL.

This clone has just one count. The rearrangement joins TRBV7-6 to TRBJ2-1, with D perhaps matching TRBD2 (6 bases). There are 15 residues in the CDR3. Trimming shortened V by 1 base and J by 4 bases, and 11 bases separated the two germline ends. Germline loops: CDR1 SGHVS, CDR2 FNYEAQ. The CDR3 spells CASSLVAGSYNEQFF. CDR3 in DNA: TGTGCCAGCAGCTTAGTCGCGGGGTCTTACAATGAGCAGTTCTTC.

The chain has TRBV7-9 and TRBJ1-4; D not resolved. The CDR3 totals 13 residues. Germline V CDR1 and CDR2: SEHNR, FQNEAQ (reference sequence). V dropped 4 bases and J dropped 8 bases, with 11 bases sitting between them. The CDR3 nucleotides are TGTGCCAGCAGCTGGGGTACGGTGGAAAAACTGTTTTTT. Amino acids: CASSWGTVEKLFF.

The chain employs TRBV5-1 and TRBJ2-3; D remains ambiguous. The V end lost 4 bases, the J end lost 6 bases, and 15 bases lay between the germline ends. From germline, CDR1 is SGHRS and CDR2 YFSETQ. The CDR3 is 14 amino acids. CDR3 bases: TGCGCCAGCAGCCCGACGGACGGCCTGGATACGCAGTATTTT. Residues: CASSPTDGLDTQYF.

The rearrangement links TRBV5-1 to TRBJ2-6; 9 bases line up with TRBD1. Germline V gene data show CDR1 as SGHRS and CDR2 as YFSETQ. V gave up 3 bases and J gave up 2 bases; unmatched junction bases: 9. The CDR3 has 18 amino acids. CDR3 residues: CASSSGQGLGPGANVLTF. For the CDR3, the DNA is TGCGCCAGCAGCTCAGGACAGGGGCTAGGCCCTGGGGCCAACGTCCTGACTTTC.

Only one count was recorded for this clone. This chain uses TRBV19 with TRBJ1-5; the D gene is possibly TRBD1 (5 bases). V was shortened by 8 bases and J by 2 bases, with 16 bases between the two germline ends. Germline V gives CDR1 LNHDA, CDR2 SQIVND (reference sequence). CDR3 size: 15 residues. The CDR3 sequence is CASVPGRLGNQPQHF. CDR3 DNA: TGTGCCAGTGTTCCGGGACGGCTTGGCAATCAGCCCCAGCATTTT.

This sequence joins TRBV2 and TRBJ2-1; D call uncertain. This CDR3 is 13 amino acids long. The germline V and J ends were trimmed by 9 bases and 8 bases, with 17 bases remaining between them. Germline-derived CDR1 and CDR2 are SNHLY and FYNNEI. The CDR3 DNA reads TGTGCCAGTGGGGATGGTTTCCAGGATGAGCAGTTCTTC. Translation gives CASGDGFQDEQFF. The complete variable domain, with remaining parts taken from reference TRBV2 and TRBJ2-1, reads EPEVTQTPSHQVTQMGQEVILRCVPISNHLYFYWYRQILGQKVEFLVSFYNNEISEKSEIFDDQFSVERPDGSNFTLKIRSTKLEDSAMYFCASGDGFQDEQFFGPGTRLTVL.

The V and J genes are TRBV19 and TRBJ2-3; 10 bases are a match to TRBD2. J gave up 4 bases and V 5 bases, and 6 bases lay outside the gene matches. In germline, CDR1 is LNHDA, CDR2 SQIVND (reference sequence). The CDR3 is made up of 15 amino acids. CDR3 nucleotide sequence: TGTGCCAGTAGTTGGGTAGCGGGGGGTTCAGATACGCAGTATTTT. This translates into CASSWVAGGSDTQYF.

The V gene is TRBV27, the J gene TRBJ2-7, with D hard to call. The germline CDR1 and CDR2 sequences are MNHEY and SMNVEV (reference sequence). The ends were cut back, 3 bases at V and 3 bases at J, with 12 bases in the middle. The CDR3 runs to 14 residues. The CDR3 protein is CASSLGRSRYEQYF. CDR3 DNA: TGTGCCAGCAGTTTGGGCAGGTCGCGCTACGAGCAGTACTTC.

The chain combines TRBV5-1 with TRBJ1-6, with 8 bases matching TRBD1. Germline V CDR1 and CDR2: SGHRS, YFSETQ. The ends lost 2 bases at V and 10 bases at J; junction bases unmatched: 11. This CDR3 is 16 amino acids long. The CDR3 DNA is TGCGCCAGCAGCTTTAACACAGGGACAGGTTGGTCACCCCTCCACTTT. This sequence encodes CASSFNTGTGWSPLHF.